These T cell receptor beta chains were read from a single sample in a study of control samples from healthy donors and cancer patients. TCRdb keeps only in-frame clones here, not all; method: immunoSEQ multiplex PCR. The sample lists more than 85,000 clones, 90% occurring once. The sequencing sample was made of blood. These receptors originate from a human donor in good health. The donor label of this sample is uncertain. Both conserved end residues are part of each CDR3. D genes are given only for firm matches. Some rows mark clone size as missing; the rest say once, few, many or name a class of expanded clone.

D gene: .
J gene: TRBJ2-2
V gene: TRBV5-1
clone size: .
CDR3 protein: CASSPAGNTGELFF
CDR3 DNA: TGCGCCAGCAGCCCCGCGGGAAACACCGGGGAGCTGTTTTTT

D gene: .
J gene: TRBJ1-5
V gene: TRBV5-8
clone size: .
CDR3 protein: CASSFGQSNQPQHF
CDR3 DNA: TGTGCCAGCAGCTTTGGACAGAGCAATCAGCCCCAGCATTTT

D gene: .
J gene: TRBJ1-5
V gene: TRBV6-5
clone size: .
CDR3 protein: CASSHGTENQPQHF
CDR3 DNA: TGTGCCAGCAGCCATGGGACGGAGAATCAGCCCCAGCATTTT

D gene: .
J gene: TRBJ2-7
V gene: TRBV13
clone size: .
CDR3 protein: CASSSAGTVLYEQYF
CDR3 DNA: TGTGCCAGCAGCTCAGCCGGGACGGTCCTCTACGAGCAGTACTTC

D gene: TRBD1
J gene: TRBJ2-5
V gene: TRBV6-6
clone size: .
CDR3 protein: CASSYSGTAETQYF
CDR3 DNA: TGTGCCAGCAGTTACTCCGGGACAGCAGAGACCCAGTACTTC

D gene: .
J gene: TRBJ1-6
V gene: TRBV5-8
clone size: once
CDR3 protein: CASSSSYNSPLHF
CDR3 DNA: TGTGCCAGCAGTAGCTCCTATAATTCACCCCTCCACTTT

D gene: .
J gene: TRBJ1-2
V gene: TRBV28
clone size: .
CDR3 protein: CASSSARGYNYGYTF
CDR3 DNA: TGTGCCAGCAGTTCCGCCAGGGGCTATAACTATGGCTACACCTTC

D gene: .
J gene: TRBJ1-2
V gene: TRBV10-3
clone size: once
CDR3 protein: CAISDLGTTYGYTF
CDR3 DNA: TGTGCCATCAGTGACCTCGGGACAACTTATGGCTACACCTTC

D gene: .
J gene: TRBJ2-5
V gene: TRBV5-8
clone size: .
CDR3 protein: CASSFSVDQETQYF
CDR3 DNA: TGTGCCAGCAGCTTTTCGGTAGATCAAGAGACCCAGTACTTC

D gene: .
J gene: TRBJ1-5
V gene: TRBV12-3/TRBV12-4
clone size: .
CDR3 protein: CAIPNGGRPQHF
CDR3 DNA: TGTGCCATACCCAACGGGGGAAGGCCCCAGCATTTT

D gene: .
J gene: TRBJ1-5
V gene: TRBV28
clone size: .
CDR3 protein: CASSFGVAGSINQPQHF
CDR3 DNA: TGTGCCAGCAGTTTTGGGGTGGCAGGTTCTATCAATCAGCCCCAGCATTTT

D gene: .
J gene: TRBJ2-3
V gene: TRBV5-4
clone size: .
CDR3 protein: CASSSPSSPTDTQYF
CDR3 DNA: TGTGCCAGCAGCTCCCCCTCTAGCCCCACAGATACGCAGTATTTT

D gene: TRBD2
J gene: TRBJ2-1
V gene: TRBV2
clone size: .
CDR3 protein: CASSLGLAGYNEQFF
CDR3 DNA: TGTGCCAGCAGTCTGGGACTAGCGGGATACAATGAGCAGTTCTTC

D gene: .
J gene: TRBJ1-5
V gene: TRBV5-6
clone size: .
CDR3 protein: CASSLGQNQPQHF
CDR3 DNA: TGTGCCAGCAGCTTGGGGCAGAATCAGCCCCAGCATTTT

D gene: TRBD1
J gene: TRBJ1-1
V gene: TRBV5-1
clone size: .
CDR3 protein: CASNRQGGMNTEAFF
CDR3 DNA: TGCGCCAGCAACAGACAGGGAGGTATGAACACTGAAGCTTTCTTT

D gene: TRBD1
J gene: TRBJ2-7
V gene: TRBV5-1
clone size: .
CDR3 protein: CASSPGTGGSSYEQYF
CDR3 DNA: TGCGCCAGCAGCCCGGGGACAGGGGGCTCCTCCTACGAGCAGTACTTC

D gene: .
J gene: TRBJ1-4
V gene: TRBV10-3
clone size: .
CDR3 protein: CAISEGVEKLFF
CDR3 DNA: TGTGCCATCAGTGAGGGGGTTGAAAAACTGTTTTTT

D gene: .
J gene: TRBJ1-5
V gene: TRBV12-3/TRBV12-4
clone size: .
CDR3 protein: CASSQGVSQPQHF
CDR3 DNA: TGTGCCAGCAGTCAAGGGGTCAGCCAGCCCCAGCATTTT

D gene: .
J gene: TRBJ2-3
V gene: TRBV5-1
clone size: .
CDR3 protein: CASSLERVSLTDTQYF
CDR3 DNA: TGCGCCAGCAGCTTGGAGAGGGTCAGTTTGACAGATACGCAGTATTTT

D gene: .
J gene: TRBJ1-4
V gene: TRBV10-3
clone size: .
CDR3 protein: CAISENEKLFF
CDR3 DNA: TGTGCCATCAGTGAAAATGAAAAACTGTTTTTT

D gene: .
J gene: TRBJ1-5
V gene: TRBV25-1
clone size: .
CDR3 protein: CASSDSGHYNQPQHF
CDR3 DNA: TGTGCCAGCAGTGATTCAGGACATTATAATCAGCCCCAGCATTTT

D gene: TRBD1
J gene: TRBJ2-2
V gene: TRBV10-3
clone size: .
CDR3 protein: CAISSGTGASSGTGELFF
CDR3 DNA: TGTGCCATCAGTTCCGGGACAGGGGCTTCCAGTGGAACCGGGGAGCTGTTTTTT

D gene: .
J gene: TRBJ1-2
V gene: TRBV7-9
clone size: .
CDR3 protein: CASSLGRSYGYTF
CDR3 DNA: TGTGCCAGCAGCTTAGGGCGGAGCTATGGCTACACCTTC

D gene: TRBD1
J gene: TRBJ1-2
V gene: TRBV6-2/TRBV6-3
clone size: .
CDR3 protein: CASSPRGQGNYGYTF
CDR3 DNA: TGTGCCAGCAGTCCGAGAGGACAGGGAAACTATGGCTACACCTTC